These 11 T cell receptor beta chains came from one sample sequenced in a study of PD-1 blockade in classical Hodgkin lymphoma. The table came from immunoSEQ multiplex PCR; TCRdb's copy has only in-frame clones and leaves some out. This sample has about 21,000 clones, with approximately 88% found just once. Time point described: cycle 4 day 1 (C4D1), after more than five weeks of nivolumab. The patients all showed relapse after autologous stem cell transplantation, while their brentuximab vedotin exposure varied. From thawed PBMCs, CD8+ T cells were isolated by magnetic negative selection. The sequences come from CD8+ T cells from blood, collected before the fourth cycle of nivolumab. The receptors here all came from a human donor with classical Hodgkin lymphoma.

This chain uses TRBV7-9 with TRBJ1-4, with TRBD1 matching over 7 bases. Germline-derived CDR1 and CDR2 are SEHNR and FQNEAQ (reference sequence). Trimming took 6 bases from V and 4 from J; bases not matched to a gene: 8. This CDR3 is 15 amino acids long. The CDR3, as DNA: TGTGCCAGCAGACCACTCAGGGGGGATAATGAAAAACTGTTTTTT. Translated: CASRPLRGDNEKLFF.

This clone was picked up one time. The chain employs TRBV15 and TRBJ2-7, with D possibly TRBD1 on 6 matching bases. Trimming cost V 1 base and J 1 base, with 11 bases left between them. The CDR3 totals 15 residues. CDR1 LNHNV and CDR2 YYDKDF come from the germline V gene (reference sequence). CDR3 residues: CATSRGRGLSYEQYF. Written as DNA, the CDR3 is TGTGCCACCAGCAGAGGCAGGGGATTATCCTACGAGCAGTACTTC.

This chain's CDR3 is CASSVWGGTEAFF. Here the CDR3 DNA reads TGTGCCAGCAGCGTATGGGGCGGCACTGAAGCTTTCTTT. This sequence joins TRBV9 and TRBJ1-1, with a possible D match to TRBD1 (5 bases). This CDR3 is 13 amino acids long. V lost 1 base and J 4 bases, leaving 8 bases between the germline ends. Looked up from germline, CDR1 is SGDLS and CDR2 is YYNGEE.

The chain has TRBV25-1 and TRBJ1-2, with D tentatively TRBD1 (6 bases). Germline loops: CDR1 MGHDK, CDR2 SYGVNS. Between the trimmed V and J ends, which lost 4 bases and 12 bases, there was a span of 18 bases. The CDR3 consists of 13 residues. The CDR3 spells CASSADSDRHHTF. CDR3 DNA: TGTGCCAGCAGTGCGGACAGTGACCGGCACCACACCTTC.

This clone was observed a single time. The chain's CDR3 is CASSLAVNTEAFF. The CDR3 DNA is TGTGCCAGCAGCCTGGCGGTGAACACTGAAGCTTTCTTT. This chain links TRBV16 with TRBJ1-1; D remains unclear. Germline CDR1 KGHSY, CDR2 FQNENV. This CDR3 is 13 amino acids long. V lost 4 bases and J lost 0, with 6 bases in between.

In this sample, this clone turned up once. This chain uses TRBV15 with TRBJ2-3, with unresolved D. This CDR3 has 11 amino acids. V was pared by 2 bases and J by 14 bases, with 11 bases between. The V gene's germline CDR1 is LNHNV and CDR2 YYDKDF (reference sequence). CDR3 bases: TGTGCCACCAGCAGATCTTCGACTTGGTATTTT. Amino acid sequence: CATSRSSTWYF.

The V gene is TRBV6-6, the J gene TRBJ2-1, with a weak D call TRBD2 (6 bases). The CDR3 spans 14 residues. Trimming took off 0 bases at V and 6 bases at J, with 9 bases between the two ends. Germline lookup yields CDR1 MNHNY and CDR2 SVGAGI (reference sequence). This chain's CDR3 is CASSYSAGINEQFF. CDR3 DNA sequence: TGTGCCAGCAGTTACTCGGCGGGGATCAATGAGCAGTTCTTC.

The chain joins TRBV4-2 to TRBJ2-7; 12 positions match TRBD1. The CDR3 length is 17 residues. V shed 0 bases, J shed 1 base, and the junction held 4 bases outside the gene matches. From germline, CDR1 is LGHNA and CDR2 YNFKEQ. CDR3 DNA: TGTGCCAGCAGCCAAGAGGGGACAGGGGGCGCTTCCTACGAGCAGTACTTC. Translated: CASSQEGTGGASYEQYF.

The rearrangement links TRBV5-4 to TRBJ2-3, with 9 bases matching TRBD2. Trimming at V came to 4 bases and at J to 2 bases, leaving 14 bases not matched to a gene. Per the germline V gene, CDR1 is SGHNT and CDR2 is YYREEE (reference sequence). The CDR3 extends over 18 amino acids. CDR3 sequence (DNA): TGTGCCAGCAGCCCGATCCTCCTAGCGGGGCGATCCACAGATACGCAGTATTTT. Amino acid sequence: CASSPILLAGRSTDTQYF. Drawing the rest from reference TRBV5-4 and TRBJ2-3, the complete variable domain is ETGVTQSPTHLIKTRGQQVTLRCSSQSGHNTVSWYQQALGQGPQFIFQYYREEENGRGNFPPRFSGLQFPNYSSELNVNALELDDSALYLCASSPILLAGRSTDTQYFGPGTRLTVL.

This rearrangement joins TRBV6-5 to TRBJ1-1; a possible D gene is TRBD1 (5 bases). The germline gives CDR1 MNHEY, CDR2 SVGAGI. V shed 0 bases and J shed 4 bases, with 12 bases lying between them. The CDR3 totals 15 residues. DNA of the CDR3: TGTGCCAGCAGTTACTCGAGGGGCGCGGGCACTGAAGCTTTCTTT. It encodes CASSYSRGAGTEAFF.

The CDR3 spells CASSLGPGSTQHF. The CDR3 region has the DNA TGTGCCAGCAGCTTAGGCCCTGGTTCGACCCAGCATTTT. This chain connects TRBV13 to TRBJ1-5, with D uncertain. The CDR3 is made up of 13 amino acids. Germline CDR1 and CDR2: PRHDT and FYEKMQ (reference sequence). Deletions cut 0 bases from V and 11 bases from J, with 11 bases between. Complete variable domain (other parts from reference TRBV13 and TRBJ1-5): AAGVIQSPRHLIKEKRETATLKCYPIPRHDTVYWYQQGPGQDPQFLISFYEKMQSDKGSIPDRFSAQQFSDYHSELNMSSLELGDSALYFCASSLGPGSTQHFGDGTRLSIL.